This T cell receptor beta chain stems from a study of T cell repertoires in cytomegalovirus infection. Study background: Evidence of both CMV infection and a matching HLA type came from public TCR beta signatures. Study-wide points: Within the response measured ex vivo, HLA-C-restricted CMV-specific TCR beta clonotypes were dominant. Identification of carriers of CMV plus the relevant HLA was achieved through cumulative public TCR beta family frequency.

This clonotype has more than one count but fewer than ten. Its antigen remains unknown. TCRdb independently ran MiXCR on the reads; one entry per CDR3 protein. This sample has 150,000 to 200,000 distinct CDR3 sequences, with about 18% found just once. This CDR3 is 18 amino acids long. The junction had 8 bases not matched to a gene; V was cut back by 0 bases and J by 0 bases. Germline V gene data show CDR1 as SGHRS and CDR2 as YFSETQ. The chain carries TRBV5-1 and TRBJ2-1; 8 bases are shared with TRBD2. This receptor was identified in a human donor in good health (CMV status not recorded). Some clones in this sample may be carry-over from other donors' samples. The sequenced material came from CD8+ T cells from PBMCs. The CDR3 protein is CASSLASLAGGSYNEQFF. DNA of the CDR3: TGCGCCAGCAGCTTGGCCTCTCTGGCGGGGGGCTCCTACAATGAGCAGTTCTTC. Full variable domain (rest looked up from reference TRBV5-1 and TRBJ2-1): KAGVTQTPRYLIKTRGQQVTLSCSPISGHRSVSWYQQTPGQGLQFLFEYFSETQRNKGNFPGRFSGRQFSNSRSEMNVSTLELGDSALYLCASSLASLAGGSYNEQFFGPGTRLTVL.